The entry below gives a single T cell receptor (beta chain) sequence along with its context. In terms of origin and age, donors were healthy Caucasian individuals from Russia aged about 6 to 90. This sample is part of a study of blood T cells in healthy people across ages. A second PCR of roughly 7 to 11 cycles used a sample-barcoded 5' primer and a J-beta primer mix. TCRdb itself ran the 5' RACE reads through MiXCR, one entry per CDR3 protein. Seen here are 910,000 or so distinct CDR3 sequences, roughly 50% observed once, and the top ten hold roughly 23%. Germline V CDR1 and CDR2: SGHDT, YYEEEE. This CDR3 is built from 13 residues. Trimming shortened V by 5 bases and J by 6 bases, and 13 bases separated the two germline ends.

This clonotype was sampled from a woman aged 55-70 years in good health. Sequencing was carried out using blood. The chain carries TRBV5-6 and TRBJ2-3; D is undetermined. CDR3: CASSYGRMDTQYF. In nucleotides, the CDR3 is TGTGCCAGCAGTTATGGACGGATGGATACGCAGTATTTT.